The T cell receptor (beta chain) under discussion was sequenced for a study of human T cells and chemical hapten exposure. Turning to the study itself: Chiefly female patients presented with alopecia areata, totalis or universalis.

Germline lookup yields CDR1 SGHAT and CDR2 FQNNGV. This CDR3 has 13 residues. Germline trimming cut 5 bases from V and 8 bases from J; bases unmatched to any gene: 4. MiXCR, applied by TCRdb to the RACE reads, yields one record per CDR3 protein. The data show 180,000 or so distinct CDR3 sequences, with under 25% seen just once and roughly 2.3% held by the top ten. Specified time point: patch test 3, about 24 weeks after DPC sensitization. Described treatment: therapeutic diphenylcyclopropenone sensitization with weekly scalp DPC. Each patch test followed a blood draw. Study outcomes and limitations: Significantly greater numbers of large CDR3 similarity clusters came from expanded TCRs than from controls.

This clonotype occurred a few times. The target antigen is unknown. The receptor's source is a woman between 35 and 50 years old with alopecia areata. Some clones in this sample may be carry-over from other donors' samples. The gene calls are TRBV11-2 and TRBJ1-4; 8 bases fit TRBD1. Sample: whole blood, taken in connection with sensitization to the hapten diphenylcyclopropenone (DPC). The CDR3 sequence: CASSPRTGEKLFF. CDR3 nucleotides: TGTGCCAGCAGCCCCAGGACAGGGGAAAAACTGTTTTTT.